The rows below give T cell receptor beta chains drawn from one sample of a study of graft-versus-host responses after intestinal transplantation. Measured with immunoSEQ multiplex PCR; TCRdb has only the in-frame clones, and not every one. This sample has some 100,000 clones, with 92% found just once. Antigen specificity for these receptors is unknown. The material sequenced was unstimulated CD8+ T cells sorted from spleen or lymph node cells, taken before transplant. These receptors were taken from a human donor who was the organ donor for an intestinal transplant. Both conserved end residues are part of each CDR3. D genes are given only for firm matches. The size field is filled for only some rows; it gives once, few, many or a size class.

j_call,v_call,d_call,cdr3_length,clone_size,cdr3_nt,cdr3_aa
TRBJ2-7,TRBV27,-,14,-,TGTGCCAGCAGTTTTTCGGACAAGACCTACGAGCAGTACTTC,CASSFSDKTYEQYF
TRBJ2-1,TRBV29-1,-,14,-,TGCAGCGTTACCGCGTTGCTGTCCTACAATGAGCAGTTCTTC,CSVTALLSYNEQFF
TRBJ2-3,TRBV11-2,TRBD2,16,-,TGTGCCAGCAGCAGAGGACTAGCGGGATACACAGATACGCAGTATTTT,CASSRGLAGYTDTQYF
TRBJ1-4,TRBV29-1,-,13,few,TGCAGCGTTCCAGGGGCCGACAATGAAAAACTGTTTTTT,CSVPGADNEKLFF
TRBJ2-1,TRBV27,TRBD1,15,-,TGTGCCAGCAGTCCAGGACAGGGGGCGGACAATGAGCAGTTCTTC,CASSPGQGADNEQFF
TRBJ1-3,TRBV30,-,14,few,TGTGCCTGGGCTACTCCTTTGTCTGGAAACACCATATATTTT,CAWATPLSGNTIYF
TRBJ2-1,TRBV10-2,-,11,-,TGCGCCAGCAGTGAGTCGAGTGAGCAGTTCTTC,CASSESSEQFF
TRBJ1-1,TRBV28,-,13,-,TGTGCCAGCAGTCCCGTAGTTGTCACTGAAGCTTTCTTT,CASSPVVVTEAFF
TRBJ2-1,TRBV13,-,14,-,TGTGCCAGCAGAACCAACGTGGGCTGGAATGAGCAGTTCTTC,CASRTNVGWNEQFF
TRBJ2-3,TRBV4-1,TRBD2,15,-,TGCGCCAGCAGCCATAGCGGGGGGGGCGCAGATACGCAGTATTTT,CASSHSGGGADTQYF
TRBJ2-3,TRBV13,-,16,once,TGTGCCAGCAGCTTAGATCGCAGGTCTTTCACAGATACGCAGTATTTT,CASSLDRRSFTDTQYF
TRBJ1-5,TRBV4-1,-,19,-,TGCGCCAGCAGCCCGACCCCCGACCTCTTCAGGGTTCTCGATCAGCCCCAGCATTTT,CASSPTPDLFRVLDQPQHF
TRBJ1-4,TRBV12-5,TRBD1,19,-,TGTGCTAGTGGTTTGGTAAAGGCAGGGGACAGTTTCCGGGATGAAAAACTGTTTTTT,CASGLVKAGDSFRDEKLFF
TRBJ2-5,TRBV7-2,TRBD2,17,-,TGTGCCAGACCCCCGCCGGGGGGGGGCCCGGCTGTAGAGACCCAGTACTTC,CARPPPGGGPAVETQYF
TRBJ2-1,TRBV9,-,13,once,TGTGCCAGCAGCCCACCGACACCACTGGAGCAGTTCTTC,CASSPPTPLEQFF
TRBJ2-5,TRBV9,-,15,-,TGTGCCAGCAGTCTCGCAGTAGGGAGCCAAGAGACCCAGTACTTC,CASSLAVGSQETQYF
TRBJ2-3,TRBV29-1,-,12,-,TGCAGCGTTGCGGGCGGGATAGATACGCAGTATTTT,CSVAGGIDTQYF
TRBJ1-2,TRBV11-2,-,15,-,TGTGCCAGCAGCTTACTCACCCGGACACTCTATGGCTACACCTTC,CASSLLTRTLYGYTF
TRBJ1-2,TRBV5-6,TRBD1,14,-,TGTGCCAGCAGCCCGCCCGACAGGGACTATGGCTACACCTTC,CASSPPDRDYGYTF
TRBJ2-7,TRBV19,TRBD2,13,-,TGTGCCAGTAGTCCCGGGAGGGCCTACGAGCAGTACTTC,CASSPGRAYEQYF
TRBJ1-1,TRBV25-1,-,14,-,TGTGCCAGCAGTGAATATTCGACGGGTGGTGAAGCTTTCTTT,CASSEYSTGGEAFF
TRBJ2-1,TRBV6-1,-,16,-,TGTGCCAGCAGTGGCCTTATTTTGGGGGGCTACAATGAGCAGTTCTTC,CASSGLILGGYNEQFF
TRBJ2-7,TRBV15,-,18,-,TGTGCCACCAGCAGAGCCAACCTGGCGGTATTGGGTTCCTACGAGCAGTACTTC,CATSRANLAVLGSYEQYF
TRBJ1-6,TRBV6-1,-,17,-,TGTGCCAGCAGTGAAGTCGGTTTAGGGGATTGGGATTCACCCCTCCACTTT,CASSEVGLGDWDSPLHF
TRBJ2-5,TRBV7-9,-,15,-,TGTGCCAGCAGCTCAATTCGGGTCCTGCAAGAGACCCAGTACTTC,CASSSIRVLQETQYF